This T cell receptor beta chain emerged from a study of metastatic and nonmetastatic thyroid tumors. This clone was found many times. The antigen remains undetermined. Thyroid surgery took place with no prior treatment in any patient. The length of the CDR3 is 16 residues. Germline V gene sequence: CDR1 LNHDA, CDR2 SQIVND (reference sequence). V dropped 0 bases and J dropped 0 bases, with 11 bases sitting between them. Authors' analysis steps: The authors used CDR3 differences across clinicopathological groups to build a distant-metastasis classifier for papillary thyroid cancer. Using MiXCR, TCRdb re-called clones from the PCR reads. These V and J calls rely on TCRdb rather than the paper's analysis. Here the sample spans about 92,000 clones, under 15% being singletons. Study-wide results and caveats: Significantly higher TCR beta diversity was reportedly seen in malignant thyroid tumors than benign nodules, in blood and tumor.

This chain links TRBV19 with TRBJ1-1; D uncertain. The sequence was obtained from a female donor with papillary thyroid cancer or a benign thyroid nodule (not recorded which). Some clones in this sample may be carry-over from other donors' samples. Sequenced: blood. In nucleotides, the CDR3 is TGTGCCAGTAGTATAGATACGGGAGGGATGAACACTGAAGCTTTCTTT. It codes for CASSIDTGGMNTEAFF. Together with reference TRBV19 and TRBJ1-1, the CDR3 gives the full variable domain: DGGITQSPKYLFRKEGQNVTLSCEQNLNHDAMYWYRQDPGQGLRLIYYSQIVNDFQKGDIAEGYSVSREKKESFPLTVTSAQKNPTAFYLCASSIDTGGMNTEAFFGQGTRLTVV.